Detailed here is one T cell receptor (beta chain). Other DNA sequences from this sample encode an identical CDR3 as well. The length of the CDR3 is 15 residues. Germline assignment: CDR1 SGHTA and CDR2 FQGTGA. J gave up 8 bases and V 5 bases, and 5 bases lay outside the gene matches. Assay: immunoSEQ multiplex PCR; the TCRdb copy retains only in-frame clones and omits some. In the table there are about 310,000 clones, approximately 89% of which are singletons. These data originate in a study of blood T cell repertoires in COVID-19. The TCR originated in a woman between 45 and 60 years old who had recovered from COVID-19. This chain uses TRBV7-3 with TRBJ2-1, with 14 nucleotides matching TRBD2. Sequenced material: peripheral blood. The chain's CDR3 is CASSLGLAGVYEQFF. The CDR3 nucleotides are TGTGCCAGCAGCCTGGGACTAGCGGGAGTGTATGAGCAGTTCTTC.